The 13 T cell receptor beta chains presented below share a single source sample, sequenced in a study of blood T cell repertoires in COVID-19. Here immunoSEQ multiplex PCR was the method, and the copy in TCRdb shows in-frame clones only, minus some. The table records about 160,000 clones, around 85% of them present only once. The specimen sequenced was peripheral blood. The source is a human donor with acute or convalescent COVID-19. The donor label of this sample is uncertain.

The chain employs TRBV6-6 and TRBJ2-7; a possible D gene is TRBD1 (5 bases). The CDR3 runs 15 residues. Germline CDR1 MNHNY, CDR2 SVGAGI (reference sequence). The V gene lost 7 bases and the J gene lost 0 bases, with 16 bases spanning the gap. CDR3 DNA sequence: TGTGCCAGCACCTCAGGGCAGGTCCTCTCCTACGAGCAGTACTTC. It codes for CASTSGQVLSYEQYF.

The V call is TRBV9, the J call TRBJ1-6; maybe TRBD1 (5 bases). Trimming took 4 bases from V and 9 from J, leaving 17 bases between them. There are 15 residues in the CDR3. Germline V lookup: CDR1 SGDLS, CDR2 YYNGEE. The CDR3 coding sequence is TGTGCCAGCAGCTTGGGGGGAGGTCTGGGTTCACCCCTCCACTTT. It yields the protein CASSLGGGLGSPLHF.

The chain has TRBV29-1 and TRBJ2-5; 9 nucleotides agree with TRBD2. The CDR3 covers 14 residues. The germline V gene encodes CDR1 SQVTM and CDR2 ANQGSEA. V lost 4 bases to trimming and J lost 4 bases; unmatched junction nucleotides: 7. The CDR3 nucleotides read TGCAGCGTTGTTCCCCTGACTAGCGGAGAGACCCAGTACTTC. As protein: CSVVPLTSGETQYF.

The chain links TRBV11-2 to TRBJ1-1, with unresolved D. The V and J ends lost 3 bases and 5 bases respectively, with 19 bases between them. The CDR3 runs 16 residues. Germline CDR1 reads SGHAT; CDR2 reads FQNNGV. The CDR3 DNA follows: TGTGCCAGCAGCTTCTCCCTGAGGGTTGTGTTGACTGAAGCTTTCTTT. This translates into CASSFSLRVVLTEAFF.

This rearrangement joins TRBV19 to TRBJ1-5; D remains unclear. The CDR3 runs to 15 residues. Trimming took off 1 base at V and 1 base at J, with 8 bases between the two ends. The germline V gene encodes CDR1 LNHDA and CDR2 SQIVND (reference sequence). The CDR3 DNA is TGTGCCAGTAGTATAGGCGACGGGAGCAATCAGCCCCAGCATTTT. Amino acid sequence: CASSIGDGSNQPQHF.

The genes are TRBV19 and TRBJ2-3; D perhaps matches TRBD2 (7 bases). Looked up from germline, CDR1 is LNHDA and CDR2 is SQIVND (reference sequence). The CDR3 is made up of 15 amino acids. The ends were cut back, 7 bases at V and 3 bases at J, with 17 bases in the middle. The CDR3: CASTDSAGATDTQYF. The CDR3 nucleotides are TGTGCCAGTACGGATTCTGCGGGGGCAACAGATACGCAGTATTTT.

This clone was seen a single time. The rearrangement joins TRBV9 to TRBJ2-3; 12 positions match TRBD2. This CDR3 region has 15 residues. J gave up 5 bases and V 4 bases, and 5 bases lay outside the gene matches. In germline, CDR1 is SGDLS, CDR2 YYNGEE. The CDR3 DNA reads TGTGCCAGCAGCTCAAGACTAGCGGGGGTAGATACGCAGTATTTT. Its translation: CASSSRLAGVDTQYF. Supplemented by reference TRBV9 and TRBJ2-3, the full variable domain reads DSGVTQTPKHLITATGQRVTLRCSPRSGDLSVYWYQQSLDQGLQFLIQYYNGEERAKGNILERFSAQQFPDLHSELNLSSLELGDSALYFCASSSRLAGVDTQYFGPGTRLTVL.

V usage is TRBV5-8 and J usage is TRBJ1-5, with TRBD1 matching over 8 bases. Germline CDR1 SGHTS, CDR2 YDEGEE. The ends lost 0 bases at V and 2 bases at J; junction bases unmatched: 4. This CDR3 spans 16 amino acids. CDR3: CASSLGIQGGNQPQHF. The CDR3 DNA sequence: TGTGCCAGCAGCTTGGGTATACAGGGGGGCAATCAGCCCCAGCATTTT.

The chain recombines TRBV27 with TRBJ2-7; 7 bases line up with TRBD1. The trim removed 4 bases at V and 4 bases at J, leaving 7 bases unmatched. This CDR3 has 14 amino acids. Per germline, CDR1 MNHEY and CDR2 SMNVEV (reference sequence). The CDR3 sequence is CASSSGTVGYEQYF. The DNA of the CDR3 is TGTGCCAGCAGTTCGGGGACAGTGGGTTACGAGCAGTACTTC.

CDR3 nucleotide sequence: TGTGCCAGCAGCCCCCGGGACAGTCTAAACACTGAAGCTTTCTTT. This encodes CASSPRDSLNTEAFF. The chain joins TRBV5-4 to TRBJ1-1; 7 positions match TRBD1. The CDR3 totals 15 residues. Germline loops: CDR1 SGHNT, CDR2 YYREEE (reference sequence). J was trimmed by 2 bases and V by 4 bases; bases with no gene match: 8. The entire variable domain, with the rest obtained from reference TRBV5-4 and TRBJ1-1, is as follows: ETGVTQSPTHLIKTRGQQVTLRCSSQSGHNTVSWYQQALGQGPQFIFQYYREEENGRGNFPPRFSGLQFPNYSSELNVNALELDDSALYLCASSPRDSLNTEAFFGQGTRLTVV.

The chain is built from TRBV11-3 and TRBJ2-6; D may be TRBD2 (6 bases). CDR3 length equals 19 residues. Germline CDR1 and CDR2: SGHNT and YENEEA. V gave up 6 bases and J gave up 0 bases, with 21 bases separating them. The CDR3 loop is CASSSAGWQGGSGANVLTF. The CDR3 DNA reads as TGTGCCAGCAGTTCCGCGGGGTGGCAGGGTGGCTCTGGGGCCAACGTCCTGACTTTC.

V and J are TRBV11-2 and TRBJ2-1; D possibly corresponds to TRBD2 (5 bases). The germline V gene encodes CDR1 SGHAT and CDR2 FQNNGV. Trimming stripped 5 bases from V and 0 bases from J, with 8 bases between. The CDR3 runs 14 residues. The CDR3 DNA sequence: TGTGCCAGCAGCGTCCGGGACTCCTACAATGAGCAGTTCTTC. Its protein is CASSVRDSYNEQFF.

The J gene is TRBJ1-2, the V gene TRBV28; weak D call: TRBD1 (5 bases). V lost 2 bases and J 4 bases, leaving 11 bases between the germline ends. The CDR3 runs to 14 residues. The germline gives CDR1 MDHEN, CDR2 SYDVKM. The CDR3 protein is CASSLGGASYGYTF. CDR3 nucleotides: TGTGCCAGCAGTTTAGGAGGGGCTAGCTATGGCTACACCTTC.